This T cell receptor beta chain was retrieved from a study of blood T cell repertoires in COVID-19 (dated by TCRdb to the early 2020s). Regarding the study in general: Samples from collaborators originated in the United States, Italy and Spain and spanned both the acute and convalescent phases of COVID-19. The prospective study material was composed of cDNA or gDNA derived from T cells, B-cell-depleted T cells, or PBMCs. Deeply sampled blood TCRbeta repertoires from subjects exposed to, actively infected with, or recovered from COVID-19 were included in the dataset. The repertoires were released in a freely available public database meant as a resource for research on the immune response to SARS-CoV-2. The samples were drawn from the first 160 participants of the ongoing ImmuneRACE study and from 950 to 1,500 subjects provided by 6 global collaborators. Sample metadata almost always included a de-identified subject ID, COVID-19 status, age in years and sex. Where HLA class I and class II types were available, the types were taken from metadata supplied by the sample provider, not from assay-based typing.

Participants in the prospective study were enrolled through a virtual design, were aged about 18 to 100 years, and lived in roughly 24 United States geographic areas. Cohort assignment in the prospective study relied on participant-reported clinical history from a screening survey and a study questionnaire. ImmuneRACE Cohort 3 recovered participants were defined by two consecutive negative NP/OP PCR tests, healthcare professional clearance, or symptom resolution. In the prospective study, whole blood, serum and a nasopharyngeal or oropharyngeal swab were collected from each participant by mobile phlebotomists. Additional blood draws and questionnaires over an approximately 2-month period could optionally be provided by prospective study participants. Prospective study blood samples were shipped either frozen or at room temperature before DNA extraction. The immunoSEQ Assay, a bias-controlled multiplex PCR, was used to amplify TCRbeta CDR3 regions from genomic DNA. Per the authors' processing: Nucleated cell counts per sample were estimated from amplification of reference gene primers within the assay. To quantify the absolute abundance of each unique TCRbeta CDR3 rearrangement, sequence reads were collapsed and filtered. For each sample, productive Simpson clonality was calculated by taking the square root of Simpson's diversity index across productive rearrangements. TCRdb retrieved this table from immuneACCESS and kept in-frame rearrangements only. Not all clones are present; in checked studies, unresolved V genes account for under half, and no reason is known for the remainder. The V and J calls and clone size come from that table; D and trimming were worked out from the DNA. The sample has about 210,000 clones on record, 85% to 90% of them singletons. The top ten clones comprise over 1% of the sample.

Remarks on this clone: The clone's antigen remains unknown. No base quality values were provided; no much bigger clone lies one nucleotide off.

Points the paper makes about the study in general: Clinical and demographic metadata were provided uncurated, with the amount varying by source and participant.

This clonotype was obtained from a man aged 30 to 39 who had recovered from COVID-19. The specimen sequenced was PBMCs or T cells enriched from blood (not recorded which).

The bases read TGTGCCAGCAGCCAGCGGCCGCCTGGGTACGAGCAGTACTTC. Translated, it gives CASSQRPPGYEQYF. The chain is made from TRBV14 and TRBJ2-7; the D gene is not confidently resolved. The CDR3 contains 14 residues, cysteine and phenylalanine counted. CDR3 DNA is the only sequence kept; it has 42 bases, read in frame from the first base. V loses 3 bases, J loses 4 bases, and the germline ends lie 13 bases apart. Looking up the germline V gene yields CDR1 SGHDN and CDR2 FVKESK.